The clone carrying this T cell receptor beta chain was observed many times. Its antigen is unidentified. The CDR3 is made up of 16 amino acids. The V end lost 1 base, the J end lost 5 bases, and 12 bases lay between the germline ends. Germline CDR1 reads SGHTA; CDR2 reads FQGNSA. TCRdb ran MiXCR on the reads and lists one entry per CDR3 protein. The sample holds about 260,000 distinct CDR3 sequences, 8% to 9.5% seen once. This sample stems from a study of T cell repertoires in cytomegalovirus infection. The overall study: TCR beta signatures that were public indicated CMV infection and matching HLA type. Study observations and caveats: Cumulative public TCR beta family frequency identified carriers of CMV plus the relevant HLA.

The gene calls are TRBV7-2 and TRBJ1-6, with no clear D. The receptor was isolated from a human donor in good health (CMV status not recorded). Some clones in this sample may be carry-over from other donors' samples. Sequencing was performed on PBMCs. CDR3 in DNA: TGTGCCAGCAGCTTAGTTCCTACAAGTAATAATTCACCCCTCCACTTT. Its protein is CASSLVPTSNNSPLHF.